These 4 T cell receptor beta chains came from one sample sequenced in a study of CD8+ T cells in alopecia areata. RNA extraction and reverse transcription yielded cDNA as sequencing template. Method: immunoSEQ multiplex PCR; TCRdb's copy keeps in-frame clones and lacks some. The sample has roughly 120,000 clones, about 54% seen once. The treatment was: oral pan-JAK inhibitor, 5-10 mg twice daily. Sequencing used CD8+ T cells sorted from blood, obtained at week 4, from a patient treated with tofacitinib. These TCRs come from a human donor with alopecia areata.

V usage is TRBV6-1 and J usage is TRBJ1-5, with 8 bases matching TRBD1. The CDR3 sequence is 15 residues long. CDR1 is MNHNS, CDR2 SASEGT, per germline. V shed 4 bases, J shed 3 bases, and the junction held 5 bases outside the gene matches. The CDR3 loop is CASSGRQGTNQPQHF. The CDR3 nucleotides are TGTGCCAGCAGTGGCCGACAGGGGACCAATCAGCCCCAGCATTTT.

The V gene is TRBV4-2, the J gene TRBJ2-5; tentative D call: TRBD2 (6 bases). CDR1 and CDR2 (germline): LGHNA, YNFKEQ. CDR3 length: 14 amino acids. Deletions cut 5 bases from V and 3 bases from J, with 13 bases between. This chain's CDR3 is CASSTGLEEETQYF. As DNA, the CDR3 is TGTGCCAGCAGCACGGGACTCGAGGAAGAGACCCAGTACTTC.

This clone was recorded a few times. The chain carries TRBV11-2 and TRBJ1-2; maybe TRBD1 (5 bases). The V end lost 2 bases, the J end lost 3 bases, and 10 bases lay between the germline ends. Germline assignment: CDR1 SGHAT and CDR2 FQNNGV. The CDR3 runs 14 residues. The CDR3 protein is CASSLSAGHYGYTF. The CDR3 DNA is TGTGCCAGCAGCTTATCGGCAGGGCACTATGGCTACACCTTC. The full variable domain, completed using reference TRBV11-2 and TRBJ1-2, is EAGVAQSPRYKIIEKRQSVAFWCNPISGHATLYWYQQILGQGPKLLIQFQNNGVVDDSQLPKDRFSAERLKGVDSTLKIQPAKLEDSAVYLCASSLSAGHYGYTFGSGTRLTVV.

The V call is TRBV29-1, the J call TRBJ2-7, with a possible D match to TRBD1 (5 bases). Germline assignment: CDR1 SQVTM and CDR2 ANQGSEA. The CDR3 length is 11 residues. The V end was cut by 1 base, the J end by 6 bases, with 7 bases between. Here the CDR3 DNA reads TGCAGCGTTGAAGGGGGCGGCGAGCAGTACTTC. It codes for CSVEGGGEQYF.